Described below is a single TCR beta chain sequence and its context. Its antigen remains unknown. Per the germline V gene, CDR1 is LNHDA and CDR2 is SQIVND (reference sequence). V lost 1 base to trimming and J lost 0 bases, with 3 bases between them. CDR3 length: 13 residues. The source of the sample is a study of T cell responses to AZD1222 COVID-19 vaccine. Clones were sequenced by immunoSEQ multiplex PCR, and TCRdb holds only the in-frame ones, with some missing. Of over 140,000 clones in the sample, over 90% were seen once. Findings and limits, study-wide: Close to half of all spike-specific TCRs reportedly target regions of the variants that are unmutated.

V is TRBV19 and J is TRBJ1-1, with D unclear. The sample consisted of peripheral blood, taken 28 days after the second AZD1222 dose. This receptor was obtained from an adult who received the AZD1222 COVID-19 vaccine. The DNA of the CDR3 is TGTGCCAGTAGTATAGCGGTGAACACTGAAGCTTTCTTT. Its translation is CASSIAVNTEAFF.